This T cell receptor beta chain was found in a study of neurological immune-mediated disorders. This clonotype came up many times. Time point given: longitudinal time-point 2. The unsorted libraries were made from 2 million PBMCs kept at -80 C. TCRdb passed the 5' RACE reads through MiXCR, listing each CDR3 protein once. The table records roughly 98,000 distinct CDR3 sequences, roughly 13% of them present only once. The germline V gene has CDR1 SGHRS and CDR2 YFSETQ. V lost 0 bases and J lost 3; bases outside the gene matches: 11. This CDR3 has 18 residues. The receptor's source is a female donor with HTLV-1-associated myelopathy (HAM/TSP). Sample: PBMCs. The chain carries TRBV5-1 and TRBJ2-4; 8 bases align to TRBD1. The CDR3 bases are TGCGCCAGCAGCTTGGGGACAGGGTCACTGGGTGTCAAAAACATTCAGTACTTC. Protein product: CASSLGTGSLGVKNIQYF.